This T cell receptor (beta chain) was documented in a study of blood T cell repertoires in COVID-19. This clone was recorded a few times. This table comes from immunoSEQ multiplex PCR, and its TCRdb copy is limited to in-frame clones, with some not included. The sample lists roughly 240,000 clones; 65% to 90% were seen once. Germline-derived CDR1 and CDR2 are SGHTA and FQGNSA. Trimming shortened V by 5 bases and J by 7 bases, and 11 bases separated the two germline ends. The length of the CDR3 is 12 residues. This TCR came from a woman between 50 and 59 years old with acute COVID-19. J is TRBJ1-1 and V is TRBV7-2; perhaps TRBD1 as D (5 bases). Sequenced material: PBMCs or T cells enriched from blood (not recorded which). This CDR3 is CASSPLTGEAFF. The CDR3 DNA reads TGTGCCAGCAGCCCTCTCACAGGTGAAGCTTTCTTT.